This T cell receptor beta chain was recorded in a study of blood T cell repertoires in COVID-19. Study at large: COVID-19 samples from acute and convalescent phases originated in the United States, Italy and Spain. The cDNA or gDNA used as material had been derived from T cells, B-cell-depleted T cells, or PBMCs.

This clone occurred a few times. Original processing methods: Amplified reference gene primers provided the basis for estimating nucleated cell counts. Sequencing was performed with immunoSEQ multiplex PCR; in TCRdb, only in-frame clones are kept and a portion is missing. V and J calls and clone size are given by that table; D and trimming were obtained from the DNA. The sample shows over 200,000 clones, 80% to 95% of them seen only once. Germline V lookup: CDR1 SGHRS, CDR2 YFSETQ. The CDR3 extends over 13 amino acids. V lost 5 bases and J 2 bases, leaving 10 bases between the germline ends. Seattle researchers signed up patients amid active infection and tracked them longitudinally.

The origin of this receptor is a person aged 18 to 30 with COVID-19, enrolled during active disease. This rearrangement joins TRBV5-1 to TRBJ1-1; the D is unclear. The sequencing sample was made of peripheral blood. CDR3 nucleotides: TGCGCCAGCAGTAGCAGTCACAACACTGAAGCTTTCTTT. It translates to CASSSSHNTEAFF.